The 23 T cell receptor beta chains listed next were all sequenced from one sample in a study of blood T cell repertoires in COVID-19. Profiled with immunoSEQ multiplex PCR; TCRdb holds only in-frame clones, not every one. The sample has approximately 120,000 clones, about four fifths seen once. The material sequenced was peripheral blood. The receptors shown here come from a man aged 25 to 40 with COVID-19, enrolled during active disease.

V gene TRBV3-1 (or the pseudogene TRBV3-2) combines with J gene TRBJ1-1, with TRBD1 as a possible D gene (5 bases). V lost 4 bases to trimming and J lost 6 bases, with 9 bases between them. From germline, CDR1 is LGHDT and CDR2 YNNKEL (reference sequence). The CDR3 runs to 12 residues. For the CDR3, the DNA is TGTGCCAGCAGCCTAGGGGATGCTGAAGCTTTCTTT. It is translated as CASSLGDAEAFF.

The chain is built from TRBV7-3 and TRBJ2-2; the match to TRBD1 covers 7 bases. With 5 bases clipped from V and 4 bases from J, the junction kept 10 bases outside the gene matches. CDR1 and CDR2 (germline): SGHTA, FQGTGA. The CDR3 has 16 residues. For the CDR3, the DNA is TGTGCCAGCAGCATACAGGGGTCGGGTGGCACCGGGGAGCTGTTTTTT. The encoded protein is CASSIQGSGGTGELFF.

In DNA, the CDR3 is TGTGCCAGCAGCTGGAGACAGGGGGCGCGAGTAGGGGCCAACGTCCTGACTTTC. Amino acids: CASSWRQGARVGANVLTF. The V gene is TRBV5-4, the J gene TRBJ2-6; 10 bases match TRBD1. V gave up 3 bases and J gave up 4 bases; unmatched junction bases: 10. Looked up from germline, CDR1 is SGHNT and CDR2 is YYREEE (reference sequence). CDR3 length equals 18 residues.

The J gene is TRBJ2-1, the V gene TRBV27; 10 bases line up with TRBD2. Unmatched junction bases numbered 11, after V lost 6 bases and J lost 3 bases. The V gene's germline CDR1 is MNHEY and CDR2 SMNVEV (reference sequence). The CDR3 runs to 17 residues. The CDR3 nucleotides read TGTGCCAGCAGCCCAAGGGGATTAGCGGGAGGCTACAATGAGCAGTTCTTC. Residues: CASSPRGLAGGYNEQFF.

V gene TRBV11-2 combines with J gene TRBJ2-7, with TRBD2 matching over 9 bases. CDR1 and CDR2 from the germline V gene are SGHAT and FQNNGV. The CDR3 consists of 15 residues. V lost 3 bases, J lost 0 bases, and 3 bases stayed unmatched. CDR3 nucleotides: TGTGCCAGCAGCTTCTCTAGCGGGGACTCCTACGAGCAGTACTTC. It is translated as CASSFSSGDSYEQYF.

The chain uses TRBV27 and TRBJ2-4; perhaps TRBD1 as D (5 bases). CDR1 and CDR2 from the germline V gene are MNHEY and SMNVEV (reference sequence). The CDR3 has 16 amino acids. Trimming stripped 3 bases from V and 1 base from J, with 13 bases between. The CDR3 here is CASSLWGPGAKNIQYF. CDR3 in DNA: TGTGCCAGCAGTTTGTGGGGCCCAGGGGCCAAAAACATTCAGTACTTC.

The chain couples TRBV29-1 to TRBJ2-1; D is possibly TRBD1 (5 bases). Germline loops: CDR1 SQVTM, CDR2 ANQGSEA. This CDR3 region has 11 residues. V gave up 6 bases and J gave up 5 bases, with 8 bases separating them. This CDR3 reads CSVRENNEQFF. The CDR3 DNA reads TGCAGCGTCAGGGAAAACAATGAGCAGTTCTTC.

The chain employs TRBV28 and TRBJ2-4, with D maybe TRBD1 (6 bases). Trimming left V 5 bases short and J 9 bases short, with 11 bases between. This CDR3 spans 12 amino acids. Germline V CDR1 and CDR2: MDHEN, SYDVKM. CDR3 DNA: TGTGCCAGCAGTCCCCGGGACACCATTCAGTACTTC. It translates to CASSPRDTIQYF.

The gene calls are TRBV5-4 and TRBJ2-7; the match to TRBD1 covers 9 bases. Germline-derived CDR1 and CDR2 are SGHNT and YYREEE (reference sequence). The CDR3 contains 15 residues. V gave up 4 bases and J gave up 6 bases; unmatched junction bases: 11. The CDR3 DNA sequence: TGTGCCAGCAGCCTGGACCCGGGACAGGGAACCGAGCAGTACTTC. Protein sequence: CASSLDPGQGTEQYF.

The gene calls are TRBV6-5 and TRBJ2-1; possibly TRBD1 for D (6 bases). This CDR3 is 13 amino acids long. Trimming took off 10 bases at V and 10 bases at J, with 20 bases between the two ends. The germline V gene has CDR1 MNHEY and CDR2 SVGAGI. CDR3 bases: TGTGCCACCCGTTTCTTGGGGGCAGGAGAGCAGTTCTTC. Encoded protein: CATRFLGAGEQFF.

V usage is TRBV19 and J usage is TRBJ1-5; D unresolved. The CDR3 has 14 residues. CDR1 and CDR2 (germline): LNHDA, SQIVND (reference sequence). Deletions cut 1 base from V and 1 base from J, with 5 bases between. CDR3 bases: TGTGCCAGTAGTATAGGGGAGAGCAATCAGCCCCAGCATTTT. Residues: CASSIGESNQPQHF.

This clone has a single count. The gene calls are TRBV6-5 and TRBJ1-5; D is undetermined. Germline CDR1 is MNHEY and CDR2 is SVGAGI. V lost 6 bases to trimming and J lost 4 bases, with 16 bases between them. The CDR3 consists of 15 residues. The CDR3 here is CASSPGVLDNQPQHF. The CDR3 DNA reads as TGTGCCAGCAGCCCCGGGGTGCTTGATAATCAGCCCCAGCATTTT.

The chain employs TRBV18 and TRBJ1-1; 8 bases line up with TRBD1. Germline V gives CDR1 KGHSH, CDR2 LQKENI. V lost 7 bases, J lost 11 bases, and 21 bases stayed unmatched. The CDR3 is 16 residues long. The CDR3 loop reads CASLSNLGQGTPLAFF. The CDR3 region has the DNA TGTGCCAGCTTGTCTAACCTCGGACAGGGCACCCCGTTGGCTTTCTTT. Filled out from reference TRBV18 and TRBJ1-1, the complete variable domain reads NAGVMQNPRHLVRRRGQEARLRCSPMKGHSHVYWYRQLPEEGLKFMVYLQKENIIDESGMPKERFSAEFPKEGPSILRIQQVVRGDSAAYFCASLSNLGQGTPLAFFGQGTRLTVV.

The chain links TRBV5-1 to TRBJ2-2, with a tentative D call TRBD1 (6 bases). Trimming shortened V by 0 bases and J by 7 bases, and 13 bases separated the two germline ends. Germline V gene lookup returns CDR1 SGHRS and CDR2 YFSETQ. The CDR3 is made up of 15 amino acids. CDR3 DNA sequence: TGCGCCAGCAGCTTGGAGACAGGAAGGAACGGGGAGCTGTTTTTT. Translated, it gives CASSLETGRNGELFF.

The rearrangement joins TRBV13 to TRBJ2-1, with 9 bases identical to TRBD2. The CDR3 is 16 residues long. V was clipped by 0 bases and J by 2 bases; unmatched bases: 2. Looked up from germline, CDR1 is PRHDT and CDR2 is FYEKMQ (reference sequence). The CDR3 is CASSLGSGRTYNEQFF. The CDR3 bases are TGTGCCAGCAGCTTAGGCAGCGGGAGGACCTACAATGAGCAGTTCTTC.

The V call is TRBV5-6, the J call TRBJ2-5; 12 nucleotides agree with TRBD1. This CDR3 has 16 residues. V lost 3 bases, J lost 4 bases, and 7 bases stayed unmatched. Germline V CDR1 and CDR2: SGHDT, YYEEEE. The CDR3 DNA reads TGTGCCAGCAGCTCCTGGGACAGGGGGCGAATAGAGACCCAGTACTTC. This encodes CASSSWDRGRIETQYF.

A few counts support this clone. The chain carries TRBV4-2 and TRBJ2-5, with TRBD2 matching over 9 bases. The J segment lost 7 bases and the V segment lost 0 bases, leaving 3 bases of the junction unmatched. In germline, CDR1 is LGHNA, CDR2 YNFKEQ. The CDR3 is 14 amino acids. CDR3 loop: CASSQDAGGRTQYF. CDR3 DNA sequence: TGTGCCAGCAGCCAAGATGCGGGGGGGCGGACCCAGTACTTC.

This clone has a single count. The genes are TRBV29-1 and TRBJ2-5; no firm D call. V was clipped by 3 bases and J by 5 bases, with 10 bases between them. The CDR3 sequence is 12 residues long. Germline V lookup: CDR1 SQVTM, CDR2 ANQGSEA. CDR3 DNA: TGCAGCGTTGAGGTCCCCGGGGAGACCCAGTACTTC. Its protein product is CSVEVPGETQYF.

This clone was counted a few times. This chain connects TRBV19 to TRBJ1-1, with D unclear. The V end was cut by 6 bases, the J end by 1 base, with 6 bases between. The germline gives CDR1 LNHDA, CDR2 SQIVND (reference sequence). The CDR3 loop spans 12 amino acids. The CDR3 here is CASREGNTEAFF. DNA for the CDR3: TGTGCCAGTAGAGAGGGGAACACTGAAGCTTTCTTT. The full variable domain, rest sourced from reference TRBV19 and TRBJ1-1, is DGGITQSPKYLFRKEGQNVTLSCEQNLNHDAMYWYRQDPGQGLRLIYYSQIVNDFQKGDIAEGYSVSREKKESFPLTVTSAQKNPTAFYLCASREGNTEAFFGQGTRLTVV.

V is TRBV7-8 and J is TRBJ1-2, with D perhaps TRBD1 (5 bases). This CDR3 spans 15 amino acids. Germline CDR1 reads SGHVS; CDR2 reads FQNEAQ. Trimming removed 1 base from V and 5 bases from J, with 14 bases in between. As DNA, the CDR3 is TGTGCCAGCAGCTTAGGGGTAGGGGCCGGGTATGGCTACACCTTC. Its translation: CASSLGVGAGYGYTF.

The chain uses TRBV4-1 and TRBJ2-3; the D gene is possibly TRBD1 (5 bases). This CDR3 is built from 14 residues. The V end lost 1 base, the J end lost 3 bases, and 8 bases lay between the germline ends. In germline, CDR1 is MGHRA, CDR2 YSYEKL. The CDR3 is CASSQGAGTDTQYF. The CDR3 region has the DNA TGCGCCAGCAGCCAAGGGGCAGGGACAGATACGCAGTATTTT.

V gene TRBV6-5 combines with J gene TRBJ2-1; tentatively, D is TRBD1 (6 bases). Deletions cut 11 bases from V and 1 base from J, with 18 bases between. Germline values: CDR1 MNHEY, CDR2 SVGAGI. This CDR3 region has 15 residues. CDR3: CAPGRQAVSYNEQFF. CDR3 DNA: TGTGCCCCGGGGAGACAGGCGGTATCCTACAATGAGCAGTTCTTC.

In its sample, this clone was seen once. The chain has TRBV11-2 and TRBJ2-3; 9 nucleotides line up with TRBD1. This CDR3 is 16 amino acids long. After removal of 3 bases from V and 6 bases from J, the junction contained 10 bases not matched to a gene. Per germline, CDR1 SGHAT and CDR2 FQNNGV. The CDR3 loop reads CASSFNYRGTGDTQYF. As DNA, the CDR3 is TGTGCCAGCAGCTTTAATTACAGGGGGACAGGGGATACGCAGTATTTT.